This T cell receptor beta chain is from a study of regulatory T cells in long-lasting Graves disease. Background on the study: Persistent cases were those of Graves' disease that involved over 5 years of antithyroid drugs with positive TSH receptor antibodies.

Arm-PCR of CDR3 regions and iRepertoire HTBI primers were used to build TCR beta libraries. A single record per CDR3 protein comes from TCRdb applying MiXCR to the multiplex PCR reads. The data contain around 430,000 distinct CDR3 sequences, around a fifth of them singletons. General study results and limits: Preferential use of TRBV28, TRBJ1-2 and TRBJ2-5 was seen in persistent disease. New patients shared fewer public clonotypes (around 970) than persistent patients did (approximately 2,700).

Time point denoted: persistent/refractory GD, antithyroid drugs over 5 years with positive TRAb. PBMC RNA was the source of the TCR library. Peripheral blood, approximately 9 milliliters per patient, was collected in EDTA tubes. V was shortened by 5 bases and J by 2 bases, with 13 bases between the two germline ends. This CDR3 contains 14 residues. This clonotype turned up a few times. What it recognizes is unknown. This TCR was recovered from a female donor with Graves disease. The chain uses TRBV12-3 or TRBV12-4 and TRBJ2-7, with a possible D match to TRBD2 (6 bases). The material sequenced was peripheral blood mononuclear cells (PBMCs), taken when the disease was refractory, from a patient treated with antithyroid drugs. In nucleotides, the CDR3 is TGTGCCAGCAGTCTGCGCCCGGGGGCCTACGAGCAGTACTTC. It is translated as CASSLRPGAYEQYF.